This TCR beta chain appears in the sequencing data of a study of cytomegalovirus exposure and HLA in healthy donors. Study details: Out of several hundred genotyped donors, 81% belonged to the Caucasian-associated ancestry cluster.

Per the germline V gene, CDR1 is LGHNA and CDR2 is YSLEER. Germline trimming cut 4 bases from V and 3 bases from J; bases unmatched to any gene: 8. CDR3 length equals 17 residues. On this clone itself: Its antigen is unidentified.

Primers included in the PCR were 60 Vbeta and 13 Jbeta primers. Method: immunoSEQ multiplex PCR; TCRdb's copy keeps in-frame clones and lacks some. Here the sample spans more than 45,000 clones, roughly 82% being singletons. Whole-study results and caveats: An analysis that came later showed most CMV-associated TCR beta chains appearing HLA-restricted. A later analysis linked a missense DCLRE1C variant to TCR beta V- and J-gene trimming.

Healthy people donating bone marrow made up the donors. This sequence originates from a man aged 25-40 years in good health and CMV-seronegative. The chain joins TRBV4-3 to TRBJ2-2, with 10 nucleotides matching TRBD1. The sample was PBMCs. CDR3 sequence (DNA): TGCGCCAGCAGCCGCGTGACAGGGGGCGGTTACACCGGGGAGCTGTTTTTT. Its translation is CASSRVTGGGYTGELFF.